The 15 T cell receptor beta chains presented below share a single source sample, sequenced in a study of T cell responses to AZD1222 COVID-19 vaccine. Sequencing was performed with immunoSEQ multiplex PCR; in TCRdb, only in-frame clones are kept and a portion is missing. The profile shows some 130,000 clones, 88% of them singletons. Source: peripheral blood, taken on day 0 of MenACWY control vaccination. These receptors originate from an adult in good health.

A few counts support this clone. The V and J genes are TRBV15 and TRBJ1-2; D ambiguous. The CDR3 runs to 12 residues. Germline V gives CDR1 LNHNV, CDR2 YYDKDF (reference sequence). V was cut by 3 bases and J by 5 bases, with 7 bases left in between. The CDR3 sequence is CATSSFLYGYTF. CDR3 DNA sequence: TGTGCCACCAGCAGCTTTCTATATGGCTACACCTTC.

The chain is built from TRBV6-1 and TRBJ2-7; D call uncertain. Trimming left V 2 bases short and J 2 bases short, with 1 base between. Per germline, CDR1 MNHNS and CDR2 SASEGT. The CDR3 has 11 amino acids. The CDR3 reads CASSEPYEQYF. The CDR3 nucleotides are TGTGCCAGCAGTGAACCCTACGAGCAGTACTTC.

This chain uses TRBV29-1 with TRBJ1-2; tentative D call: TRBD1 (5 bases). The V gene lost 4 bases and the J gene lost 8 bases, with 17 bases spanning the gap. This CDR3 has 13 amino acids. CDR1 is SQVTM, CDR2 ANQGSEA, per germline. The DNA for the CDR3 is TGCAGCGTTGTGGGGGGAGGCGTAGAAGGCTACACCTTC. This codes for CSVVGGGVEGYTF.

The chain links TRBV7-2 to TRBJ2-1; perhaps TRBD2 as D (5 bases). Germline-derived CDR1 and CDR2 are SGHTA and FQGNSA. Trimming shortened V by 2 bases and J by 5 bases, and 13 bases separated the two germline ends. The CDR3 length is 15 residues. CDR3 in DNA: TGTGCCAGCAGCTTATCGACTACTGCAAACAATGAGCAGTTCTTC. This gives the protein CASSLSTTANNEQFF.

This rearrangement joins TRBV27 to TRBJ2-3, with 8 bases matching TRBD1. V shed 3 bases, J shed 2 bases, and the junction held 4 bases outside the gene matches. CDR3 size: 15 residues. Germline CDR1 reads MNHEY; CDR2 reads SMNVEV (reference sequence). The CDR3 DNA sequence: TGTGCCAGCAGTTTCCAGGGGGCCCCCACAGATACGCAGTATTTT. As protein: CASSFQGAPTDTQYF.

The genes are TRBV12-3 or TRBV12-4 and TRBJ2-3; D unresolved. The CDR3 totals 13 residues. Trimming took 3 bases from V and 3 from J, leaving 7 bases between them. The CDR3 reads CASSFYTTDTQYF. The CDR3 region has the DNA TGTGCCAGCAGTTTCTACACGACAGATACGCAGTATTTT.

The genes are TRBV28 and TRBJ2-5, with TRBD2 as a possible D gene (5 bases). CDR1 is MDHEN, CDR2 SYDVKM, per germline. The CDR3 has 14 residues. Trimming left V 10 bases short and J 5 bases short, with 20 bases between. The CDR3 reads CATQTNEVPETQYF. The CDR3, as DNA: TGTGCCACTCAGACTAACGAGGTCCCCGAGACCCAGTACTTC. Together with reference TRBV28 and TRBJ2-5, the CDR3 gives the full variable domain: DVKVTQSSRYLVKRTGEKVFLECVQDMDHENMFWYRQDPGLGLRLIYFSYDVKMKEKGDIPEGYSVSREKKERFSLILESASTNQTSMYLCATQTNEVPETQYFGPGTRLLVL.

The chain has TRBV19 and TRBJ1-2, with D possibly TRBD1 on 6 matching bases. V lost 7 bases and J lost 10, with 16 bases in between. This CDR3 is 12 amino acids long. The germline gives CDR1 LNHDA, CDR2 SQIVND (reference sequence). CDR3 protein: CASTVGWGPYTF. CDR3 coding DNA: TGTGCCAGTACCGTCGGGTGGGGGCCCTACACCTTC.

The rearrangement uses TRBV18 and TRBJ2-5, with D perhaps TRBD2 (7 bases). The V gene's germline CDR1 is KGHSH and CDR2 LQKENI. V gave up 3 bases and J gave up 5 bases, with 10 bases separating them. This CDR3 has 13 amino acids. This CDR3 reads CASSPRGGETQYF. CDR3 nucleotide sequence: TGTGCCAGCTCACCGAGGGGGGGCGAGACCCAGTACTTC.

The genes are TRBV10-2 and TRBJ1-2; TRBD1 aligns across 10 bases. Germline CDR1 is WSHSY and CDR2 is SAAADI. This CDR3 spans 14 amino acids. With V trimmed by 4 bases and J by 7 bases, 6 bases remained unmatched. The DNA of the CDR3 is TGCGCCAGCAGTGCCCTTAGGGACAGGGGTGGCTACACCTTC. Translating it yields CASSALRDRGGYTF.

In its sample, this clone was seen a few times. The chain joins TRBV9 to TRBJ1-5; TRBD1 aligns across 7 bases. There are 15 residues in the CDR3. Germline CDR1 SGDLS, CDR2 YYNGEE. With V trimmed by 2 bases and J by 5 bases, 7 bases remained unmatched. DNA of the CDR3: TGTGCCAGCAGCGTGACAGGGTCAAAGGATCAGCCCCAGCATTTT. Protein sequence: CASSVTGSKDQPQHF.

A single count supports this clone. The chain is built from TRBV11-2 and TRBJ1-5, with TRBD1 as a possible D gene (5 bases). This CDR3 contains 14 residues. Per germline, CDR1 SGHAT and CDR2 FQNNGV. V lost 1 base and J lost 7, with 11 bases in between. CDR3 DNA: TGTGCCAGCAGCTTAGGTCAGGGTGGACAGCCCCAGCATTTT. This codes for CASSLGQGGQPQHF.

The chain recombines TRBV9 with TRBJ1-6, with TRBD1 identical over 7 bases. The V gene's germline CDR1 is SGDLS and CDR2 YYNGEE. The CDR3 runs 14 residues. V lost 3 bases, J lost 7 bases, and 4 bases stayed unmatched. The CDR3 loop is CASSAEQGNSPLHF. DNA for the CDR3: TGTGCCAGCAGCGCCGAACAGGGGAATTCACCCCTCCACTTT.

V and J are TRBV11-2 and TRBJ2-3; tentatively, D is TRBD2 (6 bases). CDR3 length equals 13 residues. Germline V gene sequence: CDR1 SGHAT, CDR2 FQNNGV. V was clipped by 6 bases and J by 8 bases, with 15 bases between them. CDR3 sequence (DNA): TGTGCCAGCAGTCAGCGAGGGGAGGCTACGCAGTATTTT. Amino acid sequence: CASSQRGEATQYF.

The rearrangement joins TRBV7-9 to TRBJ1-1, with 7 bases lining up with TRBD1. Trimming removed 6 bases from V and 7 bases from J; junction bases left unmatched: 5. CDR3 length: 12 amino acids. CDR1 is SEHNR and CDR2 is FQNEAQ in the germline V gene (reference sequence). Here the CDR3 DNA reads TGTGCCAGCAGTACAGGGGCGCTTGAAGCTTTCTTT. This codes for CASSTGALEAFF.